These 8 T cell receptor beta chains were sequenced from one sample in a study of glioma-infiltrating T cells. TCR alpha and beta CDR3 regions were amplified from RNA using iRepertoire nested multiplex PCR. TCRdb redid the calling of the multiplex PCR reads with MiXCR, one entry per CDR3 protein. The repertoire consists of about 140,000 distinct CDR3 sequences, with more than 35% occurring once and the leading ten covering over 15%. Sequenced input: glioma tissue, nonneoplastic brain tissue, or PBMCs (not recorded which). The source is a human donor with low-grade glioma or glioblastoma, undergoing nonglioma brain surgery, or in good health (not recorded which).

In the case of this clonotype: A read error may account for a junction end that differs from germline. This chain links TRBV7-6 with TRBJ2-7, with 9 bases identical to TRBD1. The V gene's germline CDR1 is SGHVS and CDR2 FNYEAQ. This CDR3 is built from 13 residues. CDR3 nucleotide sequence: TGTGCCCGCAGCCCCGGACAGGGGACGGGGCAGTACTTC. This codes for CARSPGQGTGQYF.

This clonotype was seen a handful of times. J is TRBJ1-2 and V is TRBV7-2, with D unclear. The CDR3 sequence is 15 residues long. Between the trimmed V and J ends, which lost 2 bases and 3 bases, there was a span of 13 bases. Germline values: CDR1 SGHTA, CDR2 FQGNSA. CDR3 residues: CASSLRSGSHYGYTF. In nucleotides, the CDR3 is TGTGCCAGCAGCTTAAGGTCGGGCAGCCACTATGGCTACACCTTC.

The table lists this clonotype with a few counts. The chain joins TRBV27 to TRBJ1-2, with D perhaps TRBD1 (5 bases). Germline V gene lookup returns CDR1 MNHEY and CDR2 SMNVEV (reference sequence). The ends were cut back, 4 bases at V and 6 bases at J, with 18 bases in the middle. The CDR3 totals 15 residues. The CDR3 protein is CASSSWQGTRNGYTF. The CDR3 DNA reads TGTGCCAGCAGTTCATGGCAGGGTACCCGAAATGGCTACACCTTC.

The chain joins TRBV27 to TRBJ2-7, with TRBD1 identical over 7 bases. After removal of 6 bases from V and 6 bases from J, the junction contained 11 bases not matched to a gene. CDR3 length: 14 amino acids. Germline values: CDR1 MNHEY, CDR2 SMNVEV (reference sequence). CDR3 bases: TGTGCCAGCAGCCTGAGAGGGGGCATAGGCGAGCAGTACTTC. This gives the protein CASSLRGGIGEQYF.

The chain combines TRBV4-2 with TRBJ2-2, with a weak D call TRBD1 (7 bases). The length of the CDR3 is 15 residues. V was clipped by 4 bases and J by 6 bases, with 15 bases between them. Germline values: CDR1 LGHNA, CDR2 YNFKEQ. The CDR3, as DNA: TGTGCCAGCAGCCCCAGGGGGGCCGGGGCCGGGGAGCTGTTTTTT. Its protein product is CASSPRGAGAGELFF.

V and J are TRBV6-1 and TRBJ2-3; 12 nucleotides match TRBD2. With 4 bases clipped from V and 1 base from J, the junction kept 6 bases outside the gene matches. CDR1 and CDR2 (germline): MNHNS, SASEGT. This CDR3 has 17 residues. Here the CDR3 DNA reads TGTGCCAGCAGTGGGAGGAGACTAGCGGGAGGCACAGATACGCAGTATTTT. Amino acids: CASSGRRLAGGTDTQYF.

This clonotype was detected only a few times. This chain connects TRBV4-2 to TRBJ2-2, with 7 bases lining up with TRBD1. Per the germline V gene, CDR1 is LGHNA and CDR2 is YNFKEQ. The V and J ends lost 6 bases and 2 bases, in that order; junction bases with no gene match: 12. CDR3 length equals 17 residues. The CDR3 DNA reads TGTGCCAGCAGTAGACTAACCGGGACAGATAACACCGGGGAGCTGTTTTTT. Translating gives CASSRLTGTDNTGELFF.

This clonotype was counted ten times or more. CDR3 loop: CASRLTGGENYGYTF. The CDR3 coding sequence is TGTGCCAGCAGACTGACAGGGGGCGAGAACTATGGCTACACCTTC. This chain uses TRBV27 with TRBJ1-2; 10 positions match TRBD1. Germline assignment: CDR1 MNHEY and CDR2 SMNVEV (reference sequence). The junction had 6 bases not matched to a gene; V was cut back by 6 bases and J by 2 bases. There are 15 residues in the CDR3.